The 14 T cell receptor beta chains below were found in one sample sequenced in a study of post-analysis software for immune sequencing data. The TCR beta cDNA libraries carried unique molecular identifiers. TCRdb itself ran the PCR reads through MiXCR, one entry per CDR3 protein. Of about 620,000 distinct CDR3 sequences listed, around 47% are singletons. These receptors lack a known antigen. Points from the study as a whole: TRBV5-6, TRBV5-1 and TRBV20-1 were among a few TRBV segments more frequent in patients than controls.

Material for sequencing was blood. The origin of the receptors is a girl aged 5-17 years with multiple sclerosis.

V is TRBV29-1 and J is TRBJ2-7, with D maybe TRBD2 (5 bases). CDR3 length equals 14 residues. Trimming removed 0 bases from V and 2 bases from J, with 11 bases in between. Germline CDR1 reads SQVTM; CDR2 reads ANQGSEA. In DNA form, the CDR3 reads TGCAGCGTTGAAGATGGAGGCAACCCCTACGAGCAGTACTTC. As protein: CSVEDGGNPYEQYF.

With regard to this clonotype: At one end, the junction sequence differs from germline, possibly due to a read error. The chain links TRBV20-1 to TRBJ2-1; perhaps D is TRBD1 or TRBD2 (5 bases each). The CDR3 covers 15 residues. The germline CDR1 and CDR2 sequences are DFQATT and SNEGSKA (reference sequence). Here the CDR3 reads CSAGERGAGYNEQFF. As DNA, the CDR3 is TGCAGTGCTGGAGAAAGGGGCGCGGGCTACAATGAGCAGTTCTTC.

This chain connects TRBV7-8 to TRBJ2-3, with TRBD2 matching 13 bases. The CDR3 has 17 residues. Germline CDR1 and CDR2: SGHVS and FQNEAQ. V was pared by 5 bases and J by 8 bases, with 13 bases of the junction left unmatched. CDR3 residues: CASSPRGLAGEQATQYF. CDR3 in DNA: TGTGCCAGCAGCCCGAGAGGACTAGCGGGGGAGCAAGCTACGCAGTATTTT.

This clonotype was detected only a few times. The chain is built from TRBV12-3 or TRBV12-4 and TRBJ2-1; 10 nucleotides agree with TRBD2. After removal of 7 bases from V and 8 bases from J, the junction contained 11 bases not matched to a gene. This CDR3 region has 15 residues. Here the CDR3 DNA reads TGTGCCAGCACTTGGACTAGCGGTACATCCGATGAGCAGTTCTTC. It codes for CASTWTSGTSDEQFF.

This clonotype was detected once. The V call is TRBV11-2, the J call TRBJ1-2; a weak D match, TRBD1 (5 bases). CDR1 is SGHAT and CDR2 is FQNNGV in the germline V gene. The CDR3 is made up of 15 amino acids. Trimming took off 1 base at V and 4 bases at J, with 13 bases between the two ends. CDR3 bases: TGTGCCAGCAGCTTAGGGTTGGGGGGATCCTATGGCTACACCTTC. Translation gives CASSLGLGGSYGYTF.

This clonotype was picked up a small number of times. The CDR3 reads CSVAPTSGGSYNEQFF. Written as DNA, the CDR3 is TGCAGCGTTGCCCCTACTAGCGGGGGAAGCTACAATGAGCAGTTCTTC. The rearrangement joins TRBV29-1 to TRBJ2-1; the match to TRBD2 covers 11 bases. V gave up 4 bases and J gave up 3 bases; unmatched junction bases: 8. The germline V gene has CDR1 SQVTM and CDR2 ANQGSEA. The CDR3 is 16 amino acids.

This chain connects TRBV24-1 to TRBJ1-2; D gene unclear. This CDR3 is 15 amino acids long. The germline gives CDR1 KGHDR, CDR2 SFDVKD. V lost 3 bases, J lost 7 bases, and 17 bases lay in between. This CDR3 reads CATSDPAGSRSGYTF. The CDR3 DNA reads as TGTGCCACCAGTGATCCCGCGGGGTCTCGGAGTGGCTACACCTTC.

The chain has TRBV7-3 and TRBJ2-6, with 8 bases matching TRBD1. J gave up 1 base and V 5 bases, and 10 bases lay outside the gene matches. The CDR3 has 18 residues. CDR1 is SGHTA and CDR2 is FQGTGA in the germline V gene. The CDR3 region has the DNA TGTGCCAGCAGCCCCTTGGGACAGGCGCTTTCTGGGGCCAACGTCCTGACTTTC. It specifies CASSPLGQALSGANVLTF.

This clonotype was seen a few times. This chain joins TRBV29-1 and TRBJ2-1, with 8 bases lining up with TRBD2. There are 11 residues in the CDR3. The germline V gene encodes CDR1 SQVTM and CDR2 ANQGSEA. Germline trimming cut 7 bases from V and 12 bases from J; bases unmatched to any gene: 8. The CDR3 loop reads CSGKLAAMQFF. CDR3 DNA sequence: TGCAGCGGAAAACTAGCGGCGATGCAGTTCTTC.

CDR3 in amino acids: CASGTSGRGVNEQFF. The CDR3 nucleotides read TGTGCCAGCGGTACGAGCGGGAGGGGCGTCAATGAGCAGTTCTTC. The chain joins TRBV12-3 or TRBV12-4 to TRBJ2-1; 10 positions agree with TRBD2. The CDR3 has 15 amino acids. After removal of 8 bases from V and 6 bases from J, the junction contained 10 bases not matched to a gene.

This clonotype has just a few counts. The CDR3 loop reads CAIGDTDTQYF. Written as DNA, the CDR3 is TGTGCCATCGGAGACACAGATACGCAGTATTTT. The V call is TRBV10-3, the J call TRBJ2-3; no definite D call. Trimming removed 8 bases at V and 2 bases at J, with 5 bases between. The V gene's germline CDR1 is ENHRY and CDR2 SYGVKD. This CDR3 has 11 residues.

This clonotype was seen repeatedly, ten times or more. This sequence joins TRBV6-5 and TRBJ1-1; no firm D call. V was shortened by 4 bases and J by 0 bases, with 9 bases between the two germline ends. Germline CDR1 reads MNHEY; CDR2 reads SVGAGI. The CDR3 spans 14 residues. The CDR3 sequence is CASSFGTLNTEAFF. The CDR3 nucleotides are TGTGCCAGCAGTTTCGGCACATTGAACACTGAAGCTTTCTTT.

This clonotype was seen more than once but under ten times. The chain uses TRBV20-1 and TRBJ1-2; D remains ambiguous. V was pared by 3 bases and J by 2 bases, with 10 bases between. There are 13 residues in the CDR3. Per germline, CDR1 DFQATT and CDR2 SNEGSKA (reference sequence). For the CDR3, the DNA is TGCAGTGCTAGGCGGGATAGGAACTATGGCTACACCTTC. Its translation is CSARRDRNYGYTF.

This clonotype occurred many times. This chain links TRBV7-2 with TRBJ2-1; maybe TRBD2 (5 bases). V lost 2 bases to trimming and J lost 2 bases, with 13 bases between them. The CDR3 consists of 16 residues. Germline V gives CDR1 SGHTA, CDR2 FQGNSA. The CDR3 region is CASSLQLEGPYNEQFF. DNA for the CDR3: TGTGCCAGCAGCTTACAACTAGAGGGCCCCTACAATGAGCAGTTCTTC.